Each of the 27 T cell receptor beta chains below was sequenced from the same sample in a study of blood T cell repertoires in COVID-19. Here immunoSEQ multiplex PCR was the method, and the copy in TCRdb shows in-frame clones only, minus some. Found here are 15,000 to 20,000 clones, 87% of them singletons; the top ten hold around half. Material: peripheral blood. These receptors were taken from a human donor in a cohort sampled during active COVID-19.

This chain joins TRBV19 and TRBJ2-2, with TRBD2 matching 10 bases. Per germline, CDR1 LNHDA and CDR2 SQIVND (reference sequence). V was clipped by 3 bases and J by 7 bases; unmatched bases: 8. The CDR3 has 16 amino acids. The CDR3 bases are TGTGCCAGTAGTATTTCCAGCGGGGGGGCTGGCGGGGAGCTGTTTTTT. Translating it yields CASSISSGGAGGELFF.

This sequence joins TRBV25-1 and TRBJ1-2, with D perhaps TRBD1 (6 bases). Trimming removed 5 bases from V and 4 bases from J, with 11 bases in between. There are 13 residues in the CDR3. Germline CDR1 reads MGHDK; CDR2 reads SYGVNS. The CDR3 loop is CASSPGAGYGYTF. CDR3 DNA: TGTGCCAGCAGTCCAGGGGCGGGCTATGGCTACACCTTC.

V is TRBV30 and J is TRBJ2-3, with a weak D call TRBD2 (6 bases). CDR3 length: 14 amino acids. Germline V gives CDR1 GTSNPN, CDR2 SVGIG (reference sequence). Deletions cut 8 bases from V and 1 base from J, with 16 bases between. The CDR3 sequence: CATTGTSRTDTQYF. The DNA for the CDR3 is TGTGCCACCACCGGGACTTCACGCACAGATACGCAGTATTTT.

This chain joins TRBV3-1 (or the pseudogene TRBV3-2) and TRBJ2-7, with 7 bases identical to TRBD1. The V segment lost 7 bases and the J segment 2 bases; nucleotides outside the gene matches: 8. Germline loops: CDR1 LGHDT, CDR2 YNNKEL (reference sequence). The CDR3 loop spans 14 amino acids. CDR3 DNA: TGTGCCAGCACCCCCGGGACAGCAACCTACGAGCAGTACTTC. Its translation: CASTPGTATYEQYF.

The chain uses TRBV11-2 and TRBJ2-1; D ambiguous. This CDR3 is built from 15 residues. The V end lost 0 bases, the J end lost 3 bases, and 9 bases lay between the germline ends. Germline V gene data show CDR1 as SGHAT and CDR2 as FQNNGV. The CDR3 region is CASSLDPGRYNEQFF. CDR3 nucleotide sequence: TGTGCCAGCAGCTTAGATCCAGGTCGCTACAATGAGCAGTTCTTC.

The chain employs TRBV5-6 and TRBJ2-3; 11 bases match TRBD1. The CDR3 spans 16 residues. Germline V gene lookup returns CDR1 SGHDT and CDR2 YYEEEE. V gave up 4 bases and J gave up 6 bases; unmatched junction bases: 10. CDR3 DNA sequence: TGTGCCAGCAGCACTAGGGGACAGGGGGTAGGGGATACGCAGTATTTT. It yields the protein CASSTRGQGVGDTQYF.

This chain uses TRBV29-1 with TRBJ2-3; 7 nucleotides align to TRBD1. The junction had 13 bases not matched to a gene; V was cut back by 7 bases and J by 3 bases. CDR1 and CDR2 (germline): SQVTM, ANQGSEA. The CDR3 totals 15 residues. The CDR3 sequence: CSATTGQDETDTQYF. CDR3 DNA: TGCAGCGCTACGACCGGACAGGACGAAACAGATACGCAGTATTTT.

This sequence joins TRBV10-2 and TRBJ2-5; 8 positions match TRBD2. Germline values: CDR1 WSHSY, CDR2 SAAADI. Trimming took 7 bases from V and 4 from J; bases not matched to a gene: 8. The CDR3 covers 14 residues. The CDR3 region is CASTYGGAGETQYF. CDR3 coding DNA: TGCGCCAGCACTTACGGGGGGGCCGGAGAGACCCAGTACTTC.

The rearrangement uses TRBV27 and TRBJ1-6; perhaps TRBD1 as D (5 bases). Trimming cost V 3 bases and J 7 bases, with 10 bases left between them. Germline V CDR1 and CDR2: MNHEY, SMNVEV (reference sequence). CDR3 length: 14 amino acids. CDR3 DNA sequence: TGTGCCAGCAGTTTCTACAGGCTAAATTCACCCCTCCACTTT. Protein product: CASSFYRLNSPLHF.

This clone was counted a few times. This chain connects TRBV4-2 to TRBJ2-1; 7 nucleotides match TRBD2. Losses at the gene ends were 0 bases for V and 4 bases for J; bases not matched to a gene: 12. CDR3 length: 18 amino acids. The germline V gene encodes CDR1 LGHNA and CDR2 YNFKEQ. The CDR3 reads CASSQESGSGLQYNEQFF. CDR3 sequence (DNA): TGTGCCAGCAGCCAAGAGTCGGGCTCGGGACTACAATACAATGAGCAGTTCTTC.

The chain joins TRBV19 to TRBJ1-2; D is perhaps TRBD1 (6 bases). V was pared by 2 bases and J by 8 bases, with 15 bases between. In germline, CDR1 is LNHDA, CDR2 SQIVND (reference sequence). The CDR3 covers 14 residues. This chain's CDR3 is CASSISETGSGYTF. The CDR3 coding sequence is TGTGCCAGTAGTATAAGTGAGACAGGCTCGGGCTACACCTTC.

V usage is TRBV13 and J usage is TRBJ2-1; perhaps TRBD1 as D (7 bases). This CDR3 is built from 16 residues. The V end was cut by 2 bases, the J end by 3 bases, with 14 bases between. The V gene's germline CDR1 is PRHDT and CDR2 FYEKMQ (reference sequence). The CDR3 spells CASSLYRRDSYNEQFF. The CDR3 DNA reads TGTGCCAGCAGCTTATATAGGCGGGACAGCTACAATGAGCAGTTCTTC.

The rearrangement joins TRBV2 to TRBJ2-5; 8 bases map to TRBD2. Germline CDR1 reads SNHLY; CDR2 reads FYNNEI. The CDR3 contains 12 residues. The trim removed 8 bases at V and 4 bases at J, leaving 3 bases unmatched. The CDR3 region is CASESGGETQYF. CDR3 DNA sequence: TGTGCCAGCGAGAGCGGGGGAGAGACCCAGTACTTC.

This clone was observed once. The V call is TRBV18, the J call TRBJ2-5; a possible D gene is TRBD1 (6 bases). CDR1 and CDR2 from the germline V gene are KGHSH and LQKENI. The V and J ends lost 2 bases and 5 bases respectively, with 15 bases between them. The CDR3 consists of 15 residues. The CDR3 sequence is CASSPSRQAEETQYF. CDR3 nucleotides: TGTGCCAGCTCACCATCTAGACAGGCCGAGGAGACCCAGTACTTC.

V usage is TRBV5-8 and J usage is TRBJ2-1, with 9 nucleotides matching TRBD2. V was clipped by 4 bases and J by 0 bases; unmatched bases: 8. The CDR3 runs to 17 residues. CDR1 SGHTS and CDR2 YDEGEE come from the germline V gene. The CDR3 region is CASSRREGGLSYNEQFF. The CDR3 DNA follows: TGTGCCAGCAGCCGGCGGGAGGGTGGCCTCTCCTACAATGAGCAGTTCTTC.

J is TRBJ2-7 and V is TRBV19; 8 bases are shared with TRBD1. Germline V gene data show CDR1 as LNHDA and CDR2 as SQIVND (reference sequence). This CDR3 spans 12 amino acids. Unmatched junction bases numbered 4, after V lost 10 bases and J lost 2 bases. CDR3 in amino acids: CATRQGTYEQYF. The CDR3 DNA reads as TGTGCCACGAGACAGGGGACCTACGAGCAGTACTTC.

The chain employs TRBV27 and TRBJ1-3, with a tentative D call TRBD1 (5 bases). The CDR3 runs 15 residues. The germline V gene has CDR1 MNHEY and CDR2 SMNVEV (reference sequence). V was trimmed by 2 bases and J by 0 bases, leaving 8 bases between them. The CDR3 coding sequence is TGTGCCAGCAGTTTAATCCAGGGCTCTGGAAACACCATATATTTT. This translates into CASSLIQGSGNTIYF.

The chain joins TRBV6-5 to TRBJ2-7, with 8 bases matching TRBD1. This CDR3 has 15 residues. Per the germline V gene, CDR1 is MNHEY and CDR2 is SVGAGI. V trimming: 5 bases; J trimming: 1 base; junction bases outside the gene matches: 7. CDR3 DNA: TGTGCCAGCAGTCAACAATGGACAGGGTCCTACGAGCAGTACTTC. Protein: CASSQQWTGSYEQYF.

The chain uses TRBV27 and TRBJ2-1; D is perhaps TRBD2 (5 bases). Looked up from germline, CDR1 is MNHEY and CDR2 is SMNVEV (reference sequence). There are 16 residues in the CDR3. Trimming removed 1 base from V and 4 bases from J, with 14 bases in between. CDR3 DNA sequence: TGTGCCAGCAGTTTATTCGGAGGTTTGGGGTACAATGAGCAGTTCTTC. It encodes CASSLFGGLGYNEQFF.

The CDR3: CASSALPEETQYF. In DNA, the CDR3 is TGTGCCAGCTCCGCGCTGCCGGAAGAGACCCAGTACTTC. The chain uses TRBV18 and TRBJ2-5, with unresolved D. Germline V gene sequence: CDR1 KGHSH, CDR2 LQKENI. V gave up 6 bases and J gave up 3 bases, with 11 bases separating them. This CDR3 is built from 13 residues.

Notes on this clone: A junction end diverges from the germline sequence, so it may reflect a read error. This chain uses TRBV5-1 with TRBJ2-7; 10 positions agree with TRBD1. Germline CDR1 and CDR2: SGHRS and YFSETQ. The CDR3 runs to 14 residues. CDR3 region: CASSGGQGIGDTNF. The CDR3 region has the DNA TGCGCCAGCAGCGGGGGACAGGGGATAGGAGATACGAACTTC.

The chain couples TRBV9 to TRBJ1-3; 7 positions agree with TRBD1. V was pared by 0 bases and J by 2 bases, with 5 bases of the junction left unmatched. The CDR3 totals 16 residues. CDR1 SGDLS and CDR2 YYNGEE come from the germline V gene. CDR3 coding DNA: TGTGCCAGCAGCGTAGCCCTGGGGACAGCTGGAAACACCATATATTTT. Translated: CASSVALGTAGNTIYF.

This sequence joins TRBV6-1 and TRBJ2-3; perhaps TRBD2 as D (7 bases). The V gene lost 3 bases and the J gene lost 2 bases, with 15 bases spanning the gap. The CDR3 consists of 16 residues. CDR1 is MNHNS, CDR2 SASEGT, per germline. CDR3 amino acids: CASSEGRGFSTDTQYF. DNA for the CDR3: TGTGCCAGCAGTGAGGGGAGGGGGTTCTCCACAGATACGCAGTATTTT.

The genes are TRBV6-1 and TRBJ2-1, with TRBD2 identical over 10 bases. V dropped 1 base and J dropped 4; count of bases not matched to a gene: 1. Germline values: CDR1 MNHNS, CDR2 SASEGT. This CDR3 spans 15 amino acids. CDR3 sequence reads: CASSEVLAGYNEQFF. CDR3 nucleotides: TGTGCCAGCAGTGAAGTACTAGCGGGATACAATGAGCAGTTCTTC.

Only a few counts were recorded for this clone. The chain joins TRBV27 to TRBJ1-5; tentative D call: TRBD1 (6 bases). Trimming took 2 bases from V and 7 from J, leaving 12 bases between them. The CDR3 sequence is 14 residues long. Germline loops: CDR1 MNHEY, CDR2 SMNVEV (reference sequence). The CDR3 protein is CASSLAGARQPQHF. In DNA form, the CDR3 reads TGTGCCAGCAGTTTAGCGGGGGCTCGGCAGCCCCAGCATTTT.

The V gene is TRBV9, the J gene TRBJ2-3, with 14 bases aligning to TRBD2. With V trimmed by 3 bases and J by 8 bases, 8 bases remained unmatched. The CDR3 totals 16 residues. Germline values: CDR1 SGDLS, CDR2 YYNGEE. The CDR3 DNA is TGTGCCAGCAGCGCGACTAGCGGGGGGGCTCCGGCTACGCAGTATTTT. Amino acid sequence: CASSATSGGAPATQYF.

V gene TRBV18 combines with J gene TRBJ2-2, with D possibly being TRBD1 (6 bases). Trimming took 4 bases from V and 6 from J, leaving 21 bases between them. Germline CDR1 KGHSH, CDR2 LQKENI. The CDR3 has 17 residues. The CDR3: CASSRQVPAMSAGELFF. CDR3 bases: TGTGCCAGCTCACGACAGGTCCCGGCGATGAGTGCCGGGGAGCTGTTTTTT.